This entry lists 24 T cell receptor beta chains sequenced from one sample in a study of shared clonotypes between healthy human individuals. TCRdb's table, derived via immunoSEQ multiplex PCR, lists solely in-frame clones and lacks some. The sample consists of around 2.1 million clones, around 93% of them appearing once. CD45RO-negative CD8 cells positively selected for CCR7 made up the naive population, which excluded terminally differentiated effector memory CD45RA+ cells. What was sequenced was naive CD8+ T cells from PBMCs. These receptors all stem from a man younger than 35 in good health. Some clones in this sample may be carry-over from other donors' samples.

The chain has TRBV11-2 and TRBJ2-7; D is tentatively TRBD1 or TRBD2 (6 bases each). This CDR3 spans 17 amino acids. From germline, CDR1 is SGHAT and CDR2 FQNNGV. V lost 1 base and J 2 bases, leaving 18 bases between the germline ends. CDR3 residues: CASSLALVGGGPYEQYF. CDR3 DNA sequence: TGTGCCAGCAGCTTAGCTTTAGTCGGAGGGGGACCCTACGAGCAGTACTTC.

CDR3 region: CASSQRLGPANYGYTF. For the CDR3, the DNA is TGCGCCAGCAGCCAAAGACTCGGGCCAGCTAACTATGGCTACACCTTC. J is TRBJ1-2 and V is TRBV4-1; no clear D. This CDR3 has 16 amino acids. Germline V gene data show CDR1 as MGHRA and CDR2 as YSYEKL. V dropped 2 bases and J dropped 0 bases, with 13 bases sitting between them.

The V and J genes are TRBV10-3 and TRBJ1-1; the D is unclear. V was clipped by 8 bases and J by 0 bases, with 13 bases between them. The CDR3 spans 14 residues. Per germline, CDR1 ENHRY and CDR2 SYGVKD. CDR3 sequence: CAIAGDTLNTEAFF. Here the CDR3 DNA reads TGTGCCATCGCTGGAGACACGTTGAACACTGAAGCTTTCTTT.

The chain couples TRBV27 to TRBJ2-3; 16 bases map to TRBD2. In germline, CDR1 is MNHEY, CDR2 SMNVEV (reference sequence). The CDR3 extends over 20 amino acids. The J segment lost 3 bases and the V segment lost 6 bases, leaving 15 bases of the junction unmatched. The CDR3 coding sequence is TGTGCCAGCAGACAGAGGCCGGGACTAGCGGGAGGGCTTGGGACAGATACGCAGTATTTT. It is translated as CASRQRPGLAGGLGTDTQYF.

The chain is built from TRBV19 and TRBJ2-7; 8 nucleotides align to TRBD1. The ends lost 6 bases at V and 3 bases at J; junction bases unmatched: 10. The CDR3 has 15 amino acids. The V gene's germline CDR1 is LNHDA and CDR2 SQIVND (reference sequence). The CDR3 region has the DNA TGTGCCAGTAGGGGGCAGCCGGACAGGGTCTACGAGCAGTACTTC. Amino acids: CASRGQPDRVYEQYF.

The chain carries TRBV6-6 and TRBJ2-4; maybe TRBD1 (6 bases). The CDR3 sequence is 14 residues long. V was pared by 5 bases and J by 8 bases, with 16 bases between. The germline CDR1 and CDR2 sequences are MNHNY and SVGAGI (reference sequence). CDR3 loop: CASSDEWTVYIQYF. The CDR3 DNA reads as TGTGCCAGCAGTGACGAATGGACAGTTTACATTCAGTACTTC.

The CDR3: CASSLQPGQGLVNYGYTF. DNA of the CDR3: TGTGCCAGCAGCCTACAGCCGGGACAGGGTCTGGTTAACTATGGCTACACCTTC. This rearrangement joins TRBV7-6 to TRBJ1-2, with TRBD1 identical over 9 bases. The CDR3 loop spans 18 amino acids. Germline V gene lookup returns CDR1 SGHVS and CDR2 FNYEAQ. V lost 5 bases to trimming and J lost 1 base; unmatched junction nucleotides: 14.

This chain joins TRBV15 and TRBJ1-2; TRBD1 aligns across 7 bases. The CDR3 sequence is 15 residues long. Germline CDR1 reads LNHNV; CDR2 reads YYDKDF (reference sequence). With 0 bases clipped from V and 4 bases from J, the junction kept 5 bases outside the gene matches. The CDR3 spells CATSRDYRDSYGYTF. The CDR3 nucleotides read TGTGCCACCAGCAGAGATTATCGGGACAGCTATGGCTACACCTTC.

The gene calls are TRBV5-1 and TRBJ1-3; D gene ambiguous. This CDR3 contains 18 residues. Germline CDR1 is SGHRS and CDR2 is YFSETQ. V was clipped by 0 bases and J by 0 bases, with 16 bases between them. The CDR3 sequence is CASSLGIEYSSSGNTIYF. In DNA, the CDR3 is TGCGCCAGCAGCTTGGGCATTGAATACAGCAGCTCTGGAAACACCATATATTTT. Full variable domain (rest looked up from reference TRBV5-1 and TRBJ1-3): KAGVTQTPRYLIKTRGQQVTLSCSPISGHRSVSWYQQTPGQGLQFLFEYFSETQRNKGNFPGRFSGRQFSNSRSEMNVSTLELGDSALYLCASSLGIEYSSSGNTIYFGEGSWLTVV.

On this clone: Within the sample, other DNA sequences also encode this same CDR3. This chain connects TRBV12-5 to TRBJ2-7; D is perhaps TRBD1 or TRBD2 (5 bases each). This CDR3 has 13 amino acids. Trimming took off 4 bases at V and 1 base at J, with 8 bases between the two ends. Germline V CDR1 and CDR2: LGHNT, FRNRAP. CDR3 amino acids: CASGWDGSYEQYF. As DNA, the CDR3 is TGTGCTAGTGGTTGGGACGGGTCCTACGAGCAGTACTTC. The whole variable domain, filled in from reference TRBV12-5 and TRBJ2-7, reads DARVTQTPRHKVTEMGQEVTMRCQPILGHNTVFWYRQTMMQGLELLAYFRNRAPLDDSGMPKDRFSAEMPDATLATLKIQPSEPRDSAVYFCASGWDGSYEQYFGPGTRLTVT.

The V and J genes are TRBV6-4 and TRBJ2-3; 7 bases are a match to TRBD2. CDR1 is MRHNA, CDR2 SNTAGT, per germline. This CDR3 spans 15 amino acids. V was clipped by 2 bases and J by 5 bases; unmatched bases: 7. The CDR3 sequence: CASSDGSGGQDTQYF. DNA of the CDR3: TGTGCCAGCAGTGACGGGTCGGGAGGTCAAGATACGCAGTATTTT.

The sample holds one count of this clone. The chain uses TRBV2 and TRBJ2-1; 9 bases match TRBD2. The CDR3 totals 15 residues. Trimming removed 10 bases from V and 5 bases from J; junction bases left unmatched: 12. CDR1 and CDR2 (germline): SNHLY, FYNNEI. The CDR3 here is CAIRDLAGANNEQFF. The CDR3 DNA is TGTGCCATCCGGGACTTAGCGGGAGCTAACAATGAGCAGTTCTTC.

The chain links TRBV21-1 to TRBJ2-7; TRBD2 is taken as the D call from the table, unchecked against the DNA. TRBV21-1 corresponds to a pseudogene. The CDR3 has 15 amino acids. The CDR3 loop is CARNGGDKISYEQYF. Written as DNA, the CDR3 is TGTGCCCGCAATGGGGGGGATAAGATCTCCTACGAGCAGTACTTC.

As DNA, the CDR3 is TGTGCCAGCAGTTTTACAGAGAGCTCCTACGAGCAGTACTTC. This sequence encodes CASSFTESSYEQYF. This chain connects TRBV27 to TRBJ2-7; D unresolved. The CDR3 covers 14 residues. The V gene lost 3 bases and the J gene lost 0 bases, with 9 bases spanning the gap. The germline CDR1 and CDR2 sequences are MNHEY and SMNVEV (reference sequence).

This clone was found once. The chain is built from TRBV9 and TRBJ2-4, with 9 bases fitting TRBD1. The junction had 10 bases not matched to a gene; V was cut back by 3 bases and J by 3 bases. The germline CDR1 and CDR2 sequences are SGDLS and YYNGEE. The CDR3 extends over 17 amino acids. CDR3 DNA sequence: TGTGCCAGCAGCGCCGGACCGACAGGGGGTCACAAAAACATTCAGTACTTC. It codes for CASSAGPTGGHKNIQYF.

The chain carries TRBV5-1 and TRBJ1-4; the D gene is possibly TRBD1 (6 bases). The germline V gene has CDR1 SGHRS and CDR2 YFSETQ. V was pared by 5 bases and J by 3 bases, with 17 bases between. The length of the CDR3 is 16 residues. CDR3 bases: TGCGCCAGCAGGCAGATCCCAGGGGCCCCTAATGAAAAACTGTTTTTT. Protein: CASRQIPGAPNEKLFF.

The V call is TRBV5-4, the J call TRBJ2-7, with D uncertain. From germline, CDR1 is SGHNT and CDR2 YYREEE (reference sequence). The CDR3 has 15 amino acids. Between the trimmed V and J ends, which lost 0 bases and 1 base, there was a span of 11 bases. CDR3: CASSLGVSGSYEQYF. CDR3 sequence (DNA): TGTGCCAGCAGCTTGGGGGTGTCAGGTTCCTACGAGCAGTACTTC.

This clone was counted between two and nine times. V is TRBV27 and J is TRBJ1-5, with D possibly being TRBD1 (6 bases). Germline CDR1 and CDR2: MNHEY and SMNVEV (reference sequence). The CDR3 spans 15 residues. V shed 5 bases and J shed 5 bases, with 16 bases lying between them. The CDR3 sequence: CASSDSGQGYQPQHF. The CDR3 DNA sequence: TGTGCCAGCAGTGACTCAGGGCAGGGGTATCAGCCCCAGCATTTT.

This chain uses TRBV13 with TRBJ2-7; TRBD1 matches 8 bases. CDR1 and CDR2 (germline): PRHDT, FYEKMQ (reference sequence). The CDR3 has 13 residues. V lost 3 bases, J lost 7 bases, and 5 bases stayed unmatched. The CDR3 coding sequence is TGTGCCAGCAGCTTCAGGGGGCTTTATGAGCAGTACTTC. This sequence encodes CASSFRGLYEQYF.

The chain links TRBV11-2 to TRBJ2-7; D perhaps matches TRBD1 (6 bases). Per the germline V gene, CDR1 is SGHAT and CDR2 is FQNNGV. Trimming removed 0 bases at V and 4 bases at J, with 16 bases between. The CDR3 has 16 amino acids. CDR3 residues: CASSLDLTGSSYEQYF. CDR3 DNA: TGTGCCAGCAGCTTAGACCTTACAGGGTCCTCTTACGAGCAGTACTTC.

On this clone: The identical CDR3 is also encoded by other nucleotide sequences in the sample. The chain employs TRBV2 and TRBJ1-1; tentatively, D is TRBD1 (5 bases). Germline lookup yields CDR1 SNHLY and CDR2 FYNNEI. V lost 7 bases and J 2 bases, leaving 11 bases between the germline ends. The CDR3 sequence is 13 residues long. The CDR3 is CASMRQLNTEAFF. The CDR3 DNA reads TGTGCCAGCATGAGACAGTTAAACACTGAAGCTTTCTTT.

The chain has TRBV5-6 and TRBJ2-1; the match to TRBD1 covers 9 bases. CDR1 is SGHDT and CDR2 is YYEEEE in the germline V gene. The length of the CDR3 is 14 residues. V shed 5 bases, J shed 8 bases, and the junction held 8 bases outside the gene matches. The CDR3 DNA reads TGTGCCAGCAGGACCGGGACAGGGTTCGATGAGCAGTTCTTC. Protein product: CASRTGTGFDEQFF.

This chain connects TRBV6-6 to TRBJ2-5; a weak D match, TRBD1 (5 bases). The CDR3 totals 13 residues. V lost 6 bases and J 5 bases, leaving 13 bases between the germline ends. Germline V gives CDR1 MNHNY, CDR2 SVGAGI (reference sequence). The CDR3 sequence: CASSPGNWETQYF. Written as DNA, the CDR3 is TGTGCCAGCAGCCCAGGGAACTGGGAGACCCAGTACTTC.

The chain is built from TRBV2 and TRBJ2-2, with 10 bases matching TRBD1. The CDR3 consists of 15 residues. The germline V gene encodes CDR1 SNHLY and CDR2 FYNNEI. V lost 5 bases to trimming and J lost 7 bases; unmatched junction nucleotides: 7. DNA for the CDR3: TGTGCCAGCAGTCATCCCGGGACAGGGGACGGGGAGCTGTTTTTT. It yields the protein CASSHPGTGDGELFF. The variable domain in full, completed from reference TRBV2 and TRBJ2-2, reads EPEVTQTPSHQVTQMGQEVILRCVPISNHLYFYWYRQILGQKVEFLVSFYNNEISEKSEIFDDQFSVERPDGSNFTLKIRSTKLEDSAMYFCASSHPGTGDGELFFGEGSRLTVL.